This T cell receptor beta chain was sequenced for a study of cytomegalovirus exposure and HLA in healthy donors. The PCR employed 60 Vbeta primers together with 13 Jbeta primers. Profiling relied on immunoSEQ multiplex PCR, and the TCRdb table lists in-frame clones only, not all of them. The sample totals tens of thousands of clones. Study findings and constraints: Confirmation in vitro established that a few CMV-associated chains were specific for CMV antigens. According to reports, the classifier identified cytomegalovirus status with high specificity and sensitivity. What a later analysis reportedly showed was that an Asian-associated ancestry cluster had fewer N-insertions than the approximately 700-donor mean.

Turning to this clone: Its antigen is unidentified.

This CDR3 has 18 residues. Material for sequencing was PBMCs. This clonotype was obtained from a woman aged 55-70 years in good health and CMV-seronegative. V usage is TRBV21-1 and J usage is TRBJ2-2; the table assigns TRBD2, which was not confirmed against the DNA. TRBV21-1 is a listed pseudogene. CDR3 in amino acids: CASSRSSEINANTGELFF. CDR3 bases: TGTGCCAGCAGCAGGTCTAGCGAGATCAACGCGAACACCGGGGAGCTGTTTTTT.